The source of this TCR beta chain is a study of shared clonotypes between healthy human individuals. Points from the study as a whole: Clonotypes shared by all four donors outscored non-shared clonotypes in generation probability.

This clone was recorded once. The antigen is not known. The CDR3 loop spans 14 amino acids. V lost 1 base and J lost 1, with 7 bases in between. Germline CDR1 is KGHSH and CDR2 is LQKENI. The authors split each subset's genomic DNA evenly across several immunoSEQ plates. Profiled with immunoSEQ multiplex PCR; TCRdb holds only in-frame clones, not every one. Counted here are some 2.1 million clones, 85% to 95% occurring once; the ten biggest clones make up 0.13%. The TCR sequence derives from a man aged 18 to 29 in good health. J is TRBJ2-5 and V is TRBV18; D remains unclear. Material for sequencing was naive CD4+ T cells sorted from blood. The subset denotes: CD45RA+ positively selected. The CDR3 DNA reads TGTGCCAGCTCACCACTGAGGAGCCAAGAGACCCAGTACTTC. It is translated as CASSPLRSQETQYF.